This TCR beta chain emerged from a study of blood T cell repertoires in COVID-19. Across the study: Samples came from the United States, Italy and Spain, spanning acute and convalescent COVID-19. PBMCs, B-cell-depleted T cells, or T cells provided the cDNA or gDNA that made up the material.

As originally analysed: Estimated nucleated cell counts came from reference gene primer amplification. This table comes from immunoSEQ multiplex PCR, and its TCRdb copy is limited to in-frame clones, with some not included. The D gene and trimming were derived from the DNA, and the V and J assignments and clone size from that table. The data contain a few hundred thousand clones, about 85% of them singletons. In the case of this clone: The junction does not match germline at one end; this may be a read error.

CDR3 length: 15 residues. Per germline, CDR1 SSHAT and CDR2 FNYEAQ (reference sequence). Participants reported their clinical history, and cohort assignment relied on those reports. Sequencing was performed on PBMCs or T cells enriched from blood (not recorded which). The TCR was taken from a man between 35 and 55 years old who had recovered from COVID-19. The gene calls are TRBV7-7 and TRBJ1-3; 7 positions match TRBD1. The CDR3 DNA reads as TGTGCTAGCAGCAGGACGACAGGGCCTGGAAACACCATATATTTT. This encodes CASSRTTGPGNTIYF.